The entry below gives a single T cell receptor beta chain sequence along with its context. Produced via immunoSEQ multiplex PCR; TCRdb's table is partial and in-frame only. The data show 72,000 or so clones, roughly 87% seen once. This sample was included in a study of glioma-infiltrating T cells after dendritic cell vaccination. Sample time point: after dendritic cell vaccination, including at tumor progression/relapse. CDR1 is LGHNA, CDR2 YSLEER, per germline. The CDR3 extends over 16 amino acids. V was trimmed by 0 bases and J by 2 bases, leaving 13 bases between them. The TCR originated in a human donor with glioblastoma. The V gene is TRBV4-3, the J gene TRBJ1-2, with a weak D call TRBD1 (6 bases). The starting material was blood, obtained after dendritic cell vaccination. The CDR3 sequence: CASSQDRGPMNYGYTF. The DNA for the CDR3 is TGCGCCAGCAGCCAAGACAGGGGACCCATGAACTATGGCTACACCTTC.